This T cell receptor (beta chain) was identified in a study of blood T cell repertoires in COVID-19. Study as a whole: The study drew acute and convalescent COVID-19 samples from the United States, Italy and Spain. The analysed material was cDNA or gDNA that came from T cells, B-cell-depleted T cells, or PBMCs.

This CDR3 has 16 residues. V was shortened by 0 bases and J by 8 bases, with 17 bases between the two germline ends. Germline CDR1 reads SGHRS; CDR2 reads YFSETQ. In the original processing: Researchers report that nucleated cell counts were estimated from reference gene primer amplification. The table came from immunoSEQ multiplex PCR; TCRdb's copy has only in-frame clones and leaves some out. V and J calls and clone size follow that table, whereas D and trimming were derived from the DNA. The sample carries 85,000 to 100,000 clones, about 70% recorded once. The specimen sequenced was peripheral blood. J is TRBJ1-4 and V is TRBV5-1, with D possibly matching TRBD1 (6 bases). The source of this sequence is an older woman in a cohort sampled during active or convalescent COVID-19. The CDR3: CASSLAAGAGMEKLFF. The CDR3 region has the DNA TGCGCCAGCAGCTTGGCCGCGGGGGCAGGAATGGAAAAACTGTTTTTT.